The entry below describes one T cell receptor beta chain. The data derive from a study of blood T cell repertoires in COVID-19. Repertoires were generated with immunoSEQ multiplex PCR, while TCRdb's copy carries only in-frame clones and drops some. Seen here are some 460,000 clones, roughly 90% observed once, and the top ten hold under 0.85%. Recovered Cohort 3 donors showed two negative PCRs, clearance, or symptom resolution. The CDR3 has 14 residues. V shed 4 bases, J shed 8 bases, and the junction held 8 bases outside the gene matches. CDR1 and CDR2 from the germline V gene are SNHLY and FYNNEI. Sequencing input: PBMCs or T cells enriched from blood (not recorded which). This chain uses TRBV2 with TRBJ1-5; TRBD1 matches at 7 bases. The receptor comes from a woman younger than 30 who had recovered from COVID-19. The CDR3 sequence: CASSVTDRSKPQHF. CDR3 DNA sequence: TGTGCCAGCAGTGTCACGGACAGGAGCAAGCCCCAGCATTTT.